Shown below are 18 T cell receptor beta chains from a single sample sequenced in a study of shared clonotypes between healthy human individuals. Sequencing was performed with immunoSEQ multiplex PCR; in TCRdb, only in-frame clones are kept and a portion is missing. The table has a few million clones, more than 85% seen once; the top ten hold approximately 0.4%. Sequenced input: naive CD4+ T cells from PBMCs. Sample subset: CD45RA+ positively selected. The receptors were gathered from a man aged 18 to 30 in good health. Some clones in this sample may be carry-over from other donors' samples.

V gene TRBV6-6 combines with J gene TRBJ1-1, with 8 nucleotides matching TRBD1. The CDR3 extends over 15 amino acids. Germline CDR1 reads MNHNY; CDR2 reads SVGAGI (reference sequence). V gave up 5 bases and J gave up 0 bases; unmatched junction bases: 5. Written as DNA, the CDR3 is TGTGCCAGCAGTCCCAGGGGGCTCCTGAACACTGAAGCTTTCTTT. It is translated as CASSPRGLLNTEAFF.

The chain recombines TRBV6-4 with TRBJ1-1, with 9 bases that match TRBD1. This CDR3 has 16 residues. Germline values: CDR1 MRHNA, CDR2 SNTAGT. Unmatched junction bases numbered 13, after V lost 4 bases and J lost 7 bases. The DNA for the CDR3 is TGTGCCAGCAGTGCCGAGCCCTACAGGGGGCTTGATGAAGCTTTCTTT. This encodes CASSAEPYRGLDEAFF.

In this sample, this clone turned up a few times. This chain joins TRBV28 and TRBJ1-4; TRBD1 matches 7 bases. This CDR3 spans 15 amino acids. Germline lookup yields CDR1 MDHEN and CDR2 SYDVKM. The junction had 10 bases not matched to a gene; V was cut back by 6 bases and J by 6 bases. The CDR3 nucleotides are TGTGCCAGCAGGCTTACAGGGGCTTGGGATGAAAAACTGTTTTTT. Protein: CASRLTGAWDEKLFF.

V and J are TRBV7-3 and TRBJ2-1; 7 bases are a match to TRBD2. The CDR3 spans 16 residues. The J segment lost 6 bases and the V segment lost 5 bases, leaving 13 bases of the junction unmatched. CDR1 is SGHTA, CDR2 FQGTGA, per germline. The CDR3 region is CASSQWDGGFSNEQFF. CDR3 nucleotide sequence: TGTGCCAGCAGCCAATGGGACGGGGGGTTTTCCAATGAGCAGTTCTTC.

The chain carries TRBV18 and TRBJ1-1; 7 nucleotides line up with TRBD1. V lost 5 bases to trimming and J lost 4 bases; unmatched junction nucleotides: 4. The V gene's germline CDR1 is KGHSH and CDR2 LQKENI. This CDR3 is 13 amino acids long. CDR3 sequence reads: CASSVRQGTEAFF. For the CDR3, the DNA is TGTGCCAGCTCAGTTCGACAGGGCACTGAAGCTTTCTTT.

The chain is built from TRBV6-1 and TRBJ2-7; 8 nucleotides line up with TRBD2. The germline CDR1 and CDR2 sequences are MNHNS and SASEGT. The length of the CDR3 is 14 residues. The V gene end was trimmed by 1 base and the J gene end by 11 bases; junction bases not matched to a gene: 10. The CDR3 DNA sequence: TGTGCCAGCAGTGAAGAAGTTTGGCTAGCGGGCGAGTACTTC. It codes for CASSEEVWLAGEYF.

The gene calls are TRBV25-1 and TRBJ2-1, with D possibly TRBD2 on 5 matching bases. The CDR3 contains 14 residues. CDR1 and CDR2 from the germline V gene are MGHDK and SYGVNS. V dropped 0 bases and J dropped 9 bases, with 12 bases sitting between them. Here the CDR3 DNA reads TGTGCCAGCAGTGAATACTCCCCCCGGGGTGAGCAGTTCTTC. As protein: CASSEYSPRGEQFF.

This CDR3 reads CASSLMVRVSNYGYTF. In DNA form, the CDR3 reads TGTGCCAGCAGCTTAATGGTCCGGGTTTCTAACTATGGCTACACCTTC. V is TRBV7-2 and J is TRBJ1-2; D ambiguous. The ends were cut back, 2 bases at V and 0 bases at J, with 13 bases in the middle. Germline V gene data show CDR1 as SGHTA and CDR2 as FQGNSA. The CDR3 sequence is 16 residues long.

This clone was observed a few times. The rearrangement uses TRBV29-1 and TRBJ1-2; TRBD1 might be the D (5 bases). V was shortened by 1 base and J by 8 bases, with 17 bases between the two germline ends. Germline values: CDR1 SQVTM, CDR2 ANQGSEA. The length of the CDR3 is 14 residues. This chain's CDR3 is CSVEGGVAGGGYTF. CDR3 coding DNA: TGCAGCGTTGAAGGGGGCGTTGCCGGTGGAGGCTACACCTTC. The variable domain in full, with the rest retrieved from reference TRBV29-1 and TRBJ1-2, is SAVISQKPSRDICQRGTSLTIQCQVDSQVTMMFWYRQQPGQSLTLIATANQGSEATYESGFVIDKFPISRPNLTFSTLTVSNMSPEDSSIYLCSVEGGVAGGGYTFGSGTRLTVV.

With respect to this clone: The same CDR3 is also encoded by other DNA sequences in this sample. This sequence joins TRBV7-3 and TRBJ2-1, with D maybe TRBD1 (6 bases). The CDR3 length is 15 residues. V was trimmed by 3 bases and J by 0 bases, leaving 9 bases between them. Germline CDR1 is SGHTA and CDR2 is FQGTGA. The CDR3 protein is CASSFTGSSYNEQFF. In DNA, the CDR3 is TGTGCCAGCAGCTTTACAGGGAGCTCCTACAATGAGCAGTTCTTC. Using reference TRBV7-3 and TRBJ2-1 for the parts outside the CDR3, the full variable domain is GAGVSQTPSNKVTEKGKYVELRCDPISGHTALYWYRQSLGQGPEFLIYFQGTGAADDSGLPNDRFFAVRPEGSVSTLKIQRTERGDSAVYLCASSFTGSSYNEQFFGPGTRLTVL.

Here the CDR3 reads CASSLQASGNTIYF. In DNA form, the CDR3 reads TGTGCCAGCAGTTTGCAGGCCTCTGGAAACACCATATATTTT. The V and J genes are TRBV28 and TRBJ1-3; D is uncertain. CDR1 is MDHEN, CDR2 SYDVKM, per germline. The V and J ends lost 3 bases and 0 bases respectively, with 6 bases between them. The CDR3 is made up of 14 amino acids.

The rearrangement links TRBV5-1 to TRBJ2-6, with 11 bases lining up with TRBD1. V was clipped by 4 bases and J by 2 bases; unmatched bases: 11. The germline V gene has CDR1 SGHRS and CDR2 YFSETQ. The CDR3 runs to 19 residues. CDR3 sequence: CASSHTRGQGVAGANVLTF. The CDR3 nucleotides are TGCGCCAGCAGCCACACCCGGGGACAGGGGGTTGCTGGGGCCAACGTCCTGACTTTC.

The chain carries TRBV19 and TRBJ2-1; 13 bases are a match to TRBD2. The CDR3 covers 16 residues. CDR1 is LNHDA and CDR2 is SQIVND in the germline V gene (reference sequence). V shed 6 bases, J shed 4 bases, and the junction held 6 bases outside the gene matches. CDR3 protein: CASRGLAGARYNEQFF. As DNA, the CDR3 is TGTGCCAGTAGAGGACTAGCGGGAGCCCGATACAATGAGCAGTTCTTC.

CDR3 sequence reads: CASSSIRNNEQFF. Here the CDR3 DNA reads TGTGCCAGCAGCTCCATCAGGAACAATGAGCAGTTCTTC. The chain is built from TRBV7-9 and TRBJ2-1; D remains ambiguous. The V and J ends lost 4 bases and 5 bases respectively, with 9 bases between them. CDR3 length: 13 residues. Germline V gene data show CDR1 as SEHNR and CDR2 as FQNEAQ (reference sequence).

CDR3: CASSLDTGTANTEAFF. The CDR3 coding sequence is TGTGCCAGCAGCTTGGACACTGGGACAGCGAACACTGAAGCTTTCTTT. V gene TRBV5-4 combines with J gene TRBJ1-1; 7 nucleotides match TRBD1. The V segment lost 0 bases and the J segment 1 base; nucleotides outside the gene matches: 6. The CDR3 is made up of 16 amino acids. Germline CDR1 is SGHNT and CDR2 is YYREEE (reference sequence). The full variable domain, rest sourced from reference TRBV5-4 and TRBJ1-1, is ETGVTQSPTHLIKTRGQQVTLRCSSQSGHNTVSWYQQALGQGPQFIFQYYREEENGRGNFPPRFSGLQFPNYSSELNVNALELDDSALYLCASSLDTGTANTEAFFGQGTRLTVV.

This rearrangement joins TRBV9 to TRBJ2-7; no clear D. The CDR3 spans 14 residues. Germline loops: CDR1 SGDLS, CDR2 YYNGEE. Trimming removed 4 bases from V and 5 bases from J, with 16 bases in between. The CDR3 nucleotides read TGTGCCAGCAGCATAGACCCCTTGAATAACGAGCAGTACTTC. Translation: CASSIDPLNNEQYF.

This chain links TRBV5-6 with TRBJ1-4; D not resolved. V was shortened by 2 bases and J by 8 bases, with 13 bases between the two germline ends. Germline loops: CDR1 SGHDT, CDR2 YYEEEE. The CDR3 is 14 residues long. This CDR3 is CASSLRVGVEKLFF. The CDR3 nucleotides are TGTGCCAGCAGCTTAAGGGTTGGGGTAGAAAAACTGTTTTTT. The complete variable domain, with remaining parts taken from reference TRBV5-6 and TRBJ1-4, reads DAGVTQSPTHLIKTRGQQVTLRCSPKSGHDTVSWYQQALGQGPQFIFQYYEEEERQRGNFPDRFSGHQFPNYSSELNVNALLLGDSALYLCASSLRVGVEKLFFGSGTQLSVL.

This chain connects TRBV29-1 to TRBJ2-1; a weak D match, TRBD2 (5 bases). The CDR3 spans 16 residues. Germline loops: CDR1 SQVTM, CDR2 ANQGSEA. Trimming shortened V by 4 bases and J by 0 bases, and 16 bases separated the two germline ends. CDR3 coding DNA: TGCAGCGTTGTTAAGGCTAGCCCCAGCTCCTACAATGAGCAGTTCTTC. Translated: CSVVKASPSSYNEQFF.